This T cell receptor (beta chain) was recovered during a study of shared T cell receptors in the human thymus (dated by TCRdb to the early 2020s). Broadly, across the study: The study investigated the way shared, self-reactive T-cell receptor alpha chains are produced in the human thymus.

On this clone: Its antigen is currently not known. Base qualities are not recorded, but no much larger clone differs from it by a single base.

The library relied on the immunoSEQ multiplex PCR assay. The table comes from immuneACCESS by way of TCRdb, which keeps in-frame sequences with V and J called. Part of the clones is missing from these tables; in studies checked, under half for an unresolved V gene and the rest for unknown reasons. The sample profile shows 55,000 to 75,000 clones; over 90% of them were found once. Of the sample, roughly 0.03% falls within the top ten clones. CDR1 GTSNPN and CDR2 SVGIG are derived from the germline V gene (reference sequence). V and J are trimmed by 3 bases and 2 bases, and the gene matches miss 18 bases of the junction. The CDR3, cysteine through phenylalanine, is 19 amino acids long. Just CDR3 DNA is preserved here, 57 bases in frame from base 1.

The rearranged segments are TRBV30 and TRBJ2-2, with 7 bases in between that match TRBD1. The sample was thymocytes. The source is a human donor. For the CDR3, the sequence is CAWRRIGQVSNNNTGELFF. The sequenced DNA is TGTGCCTGGAGACGGATCGGACAGGTCTCGAACAACAACACCGGGGAGCTGTTTTTT.